This TCR beta chain emerged from a study of CD8+ T cells in alopecia areata. This clone was seen only a few times. The identical CDR3 is also encoded by other nucleotide sequences in the sample. It was cDNA, reverse transcribed from extracted RNA, that served as the sequencing template. Only in-frame clones appear in the TCRdb table, and some are missing; sequencing was by immunoSEQ multiplex PCR. The table lists approximately 210,000 clones, around 60% of them singletons. The treatment was: oral pan-JAK inhibitor, 5-10 mg twice daily. The sequencing used CD4+ T cells sorted from blood, collected around week 49, from a patient treated with tofacitinib. This TCR derives from a human donor with alopecia areata.

The CDR3 region is CSVGGNYGYTF. The CDR3 DNA sequence: TGCAGCGTTGGGGGGAACTATGGCTACACCTTC. J is TRBJ1-2 and V is TRBV29-1, with D tentatively TRBD1 (5 bases). V lost 4 bases and J lost 2, with 5 bases in between. This CDR3 region has 11 residues. Looked up from germline, CDR1 is SQVTM and CDR2 is ANQGSEA.